Below, 13 T cell receptor beta chains from the same sample are listed, as sequenced in a study of cytomegalovirus exposure and HLA in healthy donors. 60 Vbeta and 13 Jbeta primers were used in PCR. TCRdb's copy holds only in-frame clones and misses some; the assay was immunoSEQ multiplex PCR. The sample carries roughly 140,000 clones, over 65% recorded once. Sequenced input: PBMCs. The receptors were gathered from a man aged 40-49 years in good health and CMV-seropositive.

The rearrangement uses TRBV7-3 and TRBJ2-5; possible D gene TRBD2, 6 bases. The CDR3 extends over 13 amino acids. The germline V gene encodes CDR1 SGHTA and CDR2 FQGTGA. Trimming stripped 8 bases from V and 4 bases from J, with 14 bases between. The CDR3 nucleotides read TGTGCCAGCGGACCCCGGGAGAGAGAGACCCAGTACTTC. Protein sequence: CASGPRERETQYF. Combining the CDR3 with reference TRBV7-3 and TRBJ2-5 gives the whole variable domain GAGVSQTPSNKVTEKGKYVELRCDPISGHTALYWYRQSLGQGPEFLIYFQGTGAADDSGLPNDRFFAVRPEGSVSTLKIQRTERGDSAVYLCASGPRERETQYFGPGTRLLVL.

The chain has TRBV7-9 and TRBJ2-5; D is possibly TRBD2 (5 bases). Germline V gene data show CDR1 as SEHNR and CDR2 as FQNEAQ (reference sequence). V lost 5 bases and J lost 5, with 15 bases in between. The CDR3 covers 14 residues. The CDR3 sequence is CASSPSMSQETQYF. For the CDR3, the DNA is TGTGCCAGCAGCCCTAGCATGAGCCAGGAGACCCAGTACTTC. The whole variable domain, remainder taken from reference TRBV7-9 and TRBJ2-5, is DTGVSQNPRHKITKRGQNVTFRCDPISEHNRLYWYRQTLGQGPEFLTYFQNEAQLEKSRLLSDRFSAERPKGSFSTLEIQRTEQGDSAMYLCASSPSMSQETQYFGPGTRLLVL.

This chain joins TRBV5-5 and TRBJ1-1; TRBD1 agrees at 9 bases. The germline V gene encodes CDR1 SGHKS and CDR2 YYEKEE (reference sequence). The CDR3 is made up of 15 amino acids. The J segment lost 4 bases and the V segment lost 1 base, leaving 5 bases of the junction unmatched. CDR3 coding DNA: TGTGCCAGCAGCTTGACAGGGGGCGCCGTCACTGAAGCTTTCTTT. Translated, it gives CASSLTGGAVTEAFF.

The rearrangement links TRBV10-3 to TRBJ1-3; 7 bases agree with TRBD1. Germline values: CDR1 ENHRY, CDR2 SYGVKD. This CDR3 comprises 16 residues. The V gene end was trimmed by 5 bases and the J gene end by 2 bases; junction bases not matched to a gene: 9. The CDR3 DNA follows: TGTGCCATCAGTCACGACAGCCAGGGGGCTGGAAACACCATATATTTT. Its protein product is CAISHDSQGAGNTIYF.

This chain uses TRBV6-5 with TRBJ1-1, with 7 bases that match TRBD1. The germline V gene has CDR1 MNHEY and CDR2 SVGAGI. The J segment lost 0 bases and the V segment lost 6 bases, leaving 1 base of the junction unmatched. The length of the CDR3 is 13 residues. The CDR3 spells CASRGTVNTEAFF. DNA of the CDR3: TGTGCCAGCAGGGGGACAGTGAACACTGAAGCTTTCTTT.

The rearrangement uses TRBV4-2 and TRBJ1-4; D call uncertain. The germline V and J ends were trimmed by 0 bases and 0 bases, with 14 bases remaining between them. The CDR3 is made up of 18 amino acids. From germline, CDR1 is LGHNA and CDR2 YNFKEQ. CDR3 protein: CASSQEWAGHATNEKLFF. CDR3 nucleotide sequence: TGTGCCAGCAGCCAAGAGTGGGCAGGTCATGCAACTAATGAAAAACTGTTTTTT.

The V call is TRBV14, the J call TRBJ2-7; D not certain. CDR3 length: 13 residues. The germline gives CDR1 SGHDN, CDR2 FVKESK. The V and J ends lost 7 bases and 1 base respectively, with 11 bases between them. Written as DNA, the CDR3 is TGTGCCAGCACCGCCTCGCGATCCTACGAGCAGTACTTC. Translation: CASTASRSYEQYF.

The table lists this clone with a few counts. The chain combines TRBV27 with TRBJ2-2; TRBD2 is a possible D gene (6 bases). Germline V lookup: CDR1 MNHEY, CDR2 SMNVEV (reference sequence). CDR3 size: 17 residues. With 3 bases removed from V and 10 bases from J, the gap between germline ends came to 24 bases. CDR3 residues: CASSFTRGWTAPSELFF. The CDR3 nucleotides are TGTGCCAGCAGTTTTACGCGGGGCTGGACTGCCCCCTCGGAGCTGTTTTTT.

This chain uses TRBV30 with TRBJ2-5; TRBD2 agrees at 8 bases. The CDR3 is made up of 14 amino acids. Trimming removed 2 bases from V and 5 bases from J; junction bases left unmatched: 7. CDR1 and CDR2 (germline): GTSNPN, SVGIG (reference sequence). The CDR3 DNA reads as TGTGCCTGGAGTAGAGAAGCGGGAGTGGAGACCCAGTACTTC. Protein sequence: CAWSREAGVETQYF.

This chain links TRBV30 with TRBJ1-2; 7 positions agree with TRBD1. The J segment lost 7 bases and the V segment lost 2 bases, leaving 10 bases of the junction unmatched. CDR1 and CDR2 (germline): GTSNPN, SVGIG (reference sequence). The CDR3 contains 14 residues. CDR3 protein: CAWSTPWQGVGYTF. CDR3 nucleotide sequence: TGTGCCTGGAGTACACCGTGGCAGGGGGTTGGCTACACCTTC.

The V call is TRBV7-9, the J call TRBJ2-1; 12 bases agree with TRBD2. Germline V gene data show CDR1 as SEHNR and CDR2 as FQNEAQ (reference sequence). Trimming removed 1 base from V and 6 bases from J; junction bases left unmatched: 7. The CDR3 loop spans 17 amino acids. CDR3 bases: TGTGCCAGCAGCTTAGGGACTAGCGGGATAAGAAGCAATGAGCAGTTCTTC. Its protein is CASSLGTSGIRSNEQFF.

The chain uses TRBV9 and TRBJ2-1, with 13 positions matching TRBD2. The CDR3 length is 16 residues. V shed 4 bases, J shed 4 bases, and the junction held 5 bases outside the gene matches. Germline V gene sequence: CDR1 SGDLS, CDR2 YYNGEE. The CDR3 reads CASSSPGLAGYNEQFF. The CDR3 DNA is TGTGCCAGCAGCTCTCCGGGACTAGCGGGGTACAATGAGCAGTTCTTC.

The genes are TRBV14 and TRBJ2-7; the D is unclear. In germline, CDR1 is SGHDN, CDR2 FVKESK. The CDR3 is 12 amino acids. V gave up 5 bases and J gave up 2 bases, with 7 bases separating them. CDR3 DNA sequence: TGTGCCAGCAGCTGGGCTACCTACGAGCAGTACTTC. Protein product: CASSWATYEQYF.